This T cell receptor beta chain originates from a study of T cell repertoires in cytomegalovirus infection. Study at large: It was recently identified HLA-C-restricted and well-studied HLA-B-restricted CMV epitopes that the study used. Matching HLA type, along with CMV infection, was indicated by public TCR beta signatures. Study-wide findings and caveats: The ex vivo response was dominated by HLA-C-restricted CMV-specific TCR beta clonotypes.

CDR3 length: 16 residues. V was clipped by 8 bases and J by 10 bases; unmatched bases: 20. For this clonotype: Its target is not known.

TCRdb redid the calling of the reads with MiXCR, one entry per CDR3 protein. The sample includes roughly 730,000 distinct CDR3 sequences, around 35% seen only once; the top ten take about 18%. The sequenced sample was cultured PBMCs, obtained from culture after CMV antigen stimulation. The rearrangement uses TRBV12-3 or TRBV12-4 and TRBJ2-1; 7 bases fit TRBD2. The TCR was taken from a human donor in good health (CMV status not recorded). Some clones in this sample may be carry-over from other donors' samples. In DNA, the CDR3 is TGTGCCAGCGCCCGGTGGGGGGAGGGAAGGCATGGCGAGCAGTTCTTC. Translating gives CASARWGEGRHGEQFF.